This T cell receptor (beta chain) was sequenced during a study of T-cell memory formation after mild COVID-19. TCRdb re-called the 5' RACE reads with MiXCR, one entry per CDR3 protein. The profile shows 90,000 to 120,000 distinct CDR3 sequences, around 10% of them singletons. Sample: PBMCs or a T cell subset sorted from them (not recorded which). The TCR comes from a man between 18 and 29 years old who had mild COVID-19 (a few samples of this study predate the infection). Cell type and time point are not known.

In nucleotides, the CDR3 is TGCAGCGTTGAGACAGGGAACACTGAAGCTTTCTTT. It encodes CSVETGNTEAFF. The chain employs TRBV29-1 and TRBJ1-1; the D gene is possibly TRBD1 (6 bases). The CDR3 has 12 amino acids. The V gene lost 3 bases and the J gene lost 1 base, with 6 bases spanning the gap. Germline assignment: CDR1 SQVTM and CDR2 ANQGSEA.